Listed below are T cell receptor beta chains from one sample, sequenced in a study of blood T cell repertoires in COVID-19. TCRdb's copy holds only in-frame clones and misses some; the assay was immunoSEQ multiplex PCR. The sample carries fewer than 45,000 clones, around 84% recorded once. Sequenced input: peripheral blood. These receptors were obtained from a man in his 60s with COVID-19, enrolled during active disease. Each CDR3 is given with its conserved first and last residue. Each record gives: V gene, J gene, D gene, clone size, CDR3 DNA, CDR3 protein. A D gene is named only where the DNA matches it firmly. Part of the rows lack a size; the others show once, few, many or a class for expanded clones.

TRBV5-1	TRBJ1-6	TRBD1	.	TGCGCCAGCAGGAAGGGACAGATAGACTCACCCCTCCACTTT	CASRKGQIDSPLHF
TRBV19	TRBJ1-1	.	.	TGTGCCAGTAGTTTCGACAGACGGACCACTGAAGCTTTCTTT	CASSFDRRTTEAFF
TRBV7-2	TRBJ1-4	.	.	TGTGCCAGCAGCAACCTGGGGGGGGCGAGGGAAAAACTGTTTTTT	CASSNLGGAREKLFF
TRBV7-2	TRBJ1-4	.	.	TGTGCCAGCAGCTTGTATGCAACTAATGAAAAACTGTTTTTT	CASSLYATNEKLFF
TRBV5-1	TRBJ2-7	.	.	TGCGCCAGCAGCGCCGACATCCACGAGCAGTACTTC	CASSADIHEQYF
TRBV7-9	TRBJ2-1	TRBD2	once	TGTGCCAGCAGCTTCCTAGCGGGAGGGGACAATGAGCAGTTCTTC	CASSFLAGGDNEQFF
TRBV10-3	TRBJ1-1	.	.	TGTGCCACCTCTCAGGGGTCTGACACTGAAGCTTTCTTT	CATSQGSDTEAFF
TRBV7-9	TRBJ2-3	TRBD2	.	TGTGCCAGCAGCCACGGGACTAGCGGGAGCGGTATAGATACGCAGTATTTT	CASSHGTSGSGIDTQYF
TRBV6-5	TRBJ2-5	.	.	TGTGCCAGCAGGCCTACAGGACACCAAGAGACCCAGTACTTC	CASRPTGHQETQYF
TRBV5-1	TRBJ2-7	TRBD2	.	TGCGCCAGCAGCCCCCCGGGACTAGCGGGCTTATACGAGCAGTACTTC	CASSPPGLAGLYEQYF
TRBV30	TRBJ1-1	TRBD1	.	TGTGCCTGGAGTTACGACAGGGCCGCGGCTTTCTTT	CAWSYDRAAAFF
TRBV6-5	TRBJ1-2	TRBD1	.	TGTGCCACTGCACTTGCCGGGACAGCGGAATATGGCTACACCTTC	CATALAGTAEYGYTF
TRBV10-3	TRBJ1-5	.	.	TGTGCCATCAGTGGTGGAGATCAGCCCCAGCATTTT	CAISGGDQPQHF
TRBV7-2	TRBJ1-5	.	.	TGTGCCAGCAGCGATGCCCTATTATCTCAGCCCCAGCATTTT	CASSDALLSQPQHF
TRBV30	TRBJ2-7	.	.	TGTGCCTGGAGTGTAAAGCTCGACGAGCAGTACTTC	CAWSVKLDEQYF
TRBV27	TRBJ1-3	.	.	TGTGCCAGCAGGAGGTATTCTGGAAACACCATATATTTT	CASRRYSGNTIYF
TRBV3-1/TRBV3-2	TRBJ1-3	.	.	TGTGCCAGCAGCCAAGATGGAGGGCCGGGAAACACCATATATTTT	CASSQDGGPGNTIYF
TRBV10-3	TRBJ1-3	.	.	TGTGCCATCAGTTCCCGGGGGGGATTGGGCAGCTCTGGAAACACCATATATTTT	CAISSRGGLGSSGNTIYF